This T cell receptor (beta chain) was recorded in a study of T cell responses to AZD1222 COVID-19 vaccine. General study findings and limits: Repertoire collection took place solely once the T cell response had peaked. Among the donors, most were white British and more were female, and clonal diversity was possibly underestimated.

Profiled with immunoSEQ multiplex PCR; TCRdb holds only in-frame clones, not every one. Among about 140,000 clones listed, 65% to 90% were seen once. Germline CDR1 is MNHEY and CDR2 is SVGAGI. CDR3 length: 14 residues. Trimming took off 5 bases at V and 1 base at J, with 11 bases between the two ends. To note about this clone: Its target is unknown.

Sequences were derived from peripheral blood, sampled 28 days after the second dose of the MenACWY control vaccine. This TCR was sampled from an adult who received the MenACWY meningococcal vaccine as a control. The chain links TRBV6-5 to TRBJ1-1, with D maybe TRBD1 (5 bases). For the CDR3, the DNA is TGTGCCAGCAGTCCCGCCGACAGGAACACTGAAGCTTTCTTT. This codes for CASSPADRNTEAFF.